The entry below gives a single T cell receptor (beta chain) sequence along with its context. The sample is drawn from a study of T cells in Graves' hyperthyroidism and ophthalmopathy. RNA transcripts yielded amplified TCR beta CDR3 regions. A set of HTBI primers served as the primers for a first-round RT-PCR of the TCR CDR3. TCRdb called the multiplex PCR reads again in MiXCR, with one record for every CDR3 protein. The table records about 540,000 distinct CDR3 sequences, roughly 46% of them present only once. Over 18 months, lack of ophthalmopathy progression marked Graves' hyperthyroidism as stable. The hyperthyroidism was newly diagnosed and had lasted under 2 months; the patients were aged 18 to 65. This TCR was recovered from a woman under 30 with Graves' hyperthyroidism. The sample comprised peripheral blood or thyroid tissue (not recorded which).

DNA for the CDR3: TGCAGTGCTAGGGAGCGGGACAACTATGGCTACACCTTC. Translation: CSARERDNYGYTF. The rearrangement joins TRBV20-1 to TRBJ1-2; tentatively, D is TRBD1 (5 bases). CDR1 DFQATT and CDR2 SNEGSKA come from the germline V gene (reference sequence). The CDR3 contains 13 residues. Trimming stripped 3 bases from V and 2 bases from J, with 10 bases between.